These T cell receptor beta chains were read from a single sample in a study of CXCR3-negative and CXCR3-positive naive CD8 T cells. TCRdb reanalyzed the 5' RACE reads and collapses them to one entry per CDR3 protein, without DNA. The sample totals 65,000 to 95,000 distinct CDR3 sequences. The sequencing sample was made of naive CXCR3- CD8+ T cells from blood. The origin of the receptors is a human donor in good health. Some clones in this sample may be carry-over from other donors' samples. The CDR3 runs from the conserved cysteine through the conserved F or W.

v_call	j_call	cdr3_aa
TRBV28	TRBJ2-1	CATRSGLNNEQFF
TRBV7-9	TRBJ1-1	CASSDTGYGEAFF
TRBV7-6	TRBJ2-7	CASSRSPSYEQYF
TRBV9	TRBJ2-1	CASSVVGLAWNEQFF
TRBV6-5	TRBJ2-6	CASALGTGDLGANVLTF
TRBV20-1	TRBJ2-1	CSAREVNEQFF
TRBV29-1	TRBJ2-7	CSVEEPLSYEQYF
TRBV29-1	TRBJ2-7	CSVEFRGDEQYF
TRBV7-2	TRBJ2-7	CASSLAGLEQYF
TRBV5-1	TRBJ2-7	CASSLEPTIVLYEQYF
TRBV30	TRBJ1-1	CAWSPLVGEAFF
TRBV11-3	TRBJ2-7	CASSFAGDYEQYF
TRBV7-2	TRBJ2-7	CASSLTERNERQYF
TRBV9	TRBJ1-1	CASSVGGSLNTEAFF
TRBV7-3	TRBJ2-1	CASSLISGGASDEQFF
TRBV7-9	TRBJ1-1	CASTPSGRAEAFF
TRBV4-1	TRBJ2-7	CASSQDRDTSYEQYF
TRBV7-9	TRBJ2-1	CASSLASGEYNEQFF
TRBV7-6	TRBJ2-1	CASSLMVATVNEQFF
TRBV9	TRBJ2-1	CASSPSGLSSYNEQFF
TRBV7-8	TRBJ2-2	CASSTGTDATGELFF
TRBV6-5	TRBJ1-1	CASSCTGLKNTEAFF
TRBV4-2	TRBJ1-1	CASSQEGYMNTEAFF
TRBV2	TRBJ2-1	CASSERDLGPYNEQFF
TRBV4-2	TRBJ2-5	CASSQDLGQQETQYF
TRBV29-1	TRBJ2-7	CSGLQEGEQYF
TRBV7-9	TRBJ2-3	CASRLGLAPSMRDTDTQYF
TRBV19	TRBJ1-6	CASSTWLYNSPLHF
TRBV12-3/TRBV12-4	TRBJ2-1	CASRGLAGEQFF
TRBV7-9	TRBJ2-2	CASSPRGANTGELFF
TRBV20-1	TRBJ1-1	CSARDLGMNTEAFF